The 27 T cell receptor beta chains in this list originate from one sample, sequenced in a study of neoadjuvant anti-PD-1 for oral cavity cancer. Here immunoSEQ multiplex PCR was the method, and the copy in TCRdb shows in-frame clones only, minus some. The sample shows some 31,000 clones, roughly 80% of them seen only once. Time point of the sample: after neoadjuvant nivolumab, at surgical resection. Sequenced material: PBMCs, taken after nivolumab (anti-PD-1) treatment. These receptors all stem from a person between 40 and 85 years old with oral cavity squamous cell carcinoma.

This chain joins TRBV11-2 and TRBJ2-7; TRBD1 aligns across 9 bases. The J segment lost 2 bases and the V segment lost 4 bases, leaving 3 bases of the junction unmatched. This CDR3 is 14 amino acids long. The germline gives CDR1 SGHAT, CDR2 FQNNGV. The CDR3 is CASSSTGGTYEQYF. The CDR3 DNA reads TGTGCCAGCAGCTCCACAGGGGGCACCTACGAGCAGTACTTC.

This rearrangement joins TRBV28 to TRBJ2-1; 12 nucleotides agree with TRBD2. This CDR3 is built from 15 residues. The J segment lost 10 bases and the V segment lost 6 bases, leaving 10 bases of the junction unmatched. From germline, CDR1 is MDHEN and CDR2 SYDVKM. In nucleotides, the CDR3 is TGTGCCAGCAGCCTCCCTAGCGGGGGGGCCTCCGAGCAGTTCTTC. This sequence encodes CASSLPSGGASEQFF.

V usage is TRBV6-1 and J usage is TRBJ1-2, with D uncertain. CDR3 size: 9 residues. Trimming cost V 4 bases and J 7 bases, with 1 base left between them. Germline CDR1 reads MNHNS; CDR2 reads SASEGT. Here the CDR3 reads CASSGGYTF. CDR3 nucleotides: TGTGCCAGCAGTGGTGGCTACACCTTC.

The chain's CDR3 is CASSWAGYGAYEQYF. The CDR3 nucleotides are TGTGCCAGCAGTTGGGCGGGGTATGGGGCCTACGAGCAGTACTTC. The chain has TRBV6-5 and TRBJ2-7, with D maybe TRBD2 (6 bases). Per the germline V gene, CDR1 is MNHEY and CDR2 is SVGAGI. This CDR3 is 15 amino acids long. V lost 4 bases, J lost 2 bases, and 15 bases lay in between.

J is TRBJ1-3 and V is TRBV19; D unclear. Deletions cut 4 bases from V and 5 bases from J, with 12 bases between. This CDR3 contains 14 residues. CDR1 is LNHDA and CDR2 is SQIVND in the germline V gene (reference sequence). CDR3: CASSTVDGRNTIYF. In nucleotides, the CDR3 is TGTGCCAGTAGTACCGTGGACGGCAGAAACACCATATATTTT.

The chain is built from TRBV6-1 and TRBJ1-2; no reliable D call. Germline CDR1 MNHNS, CDR2 SASEGT. CDR3 length equals 13 residues. Trimming removed 0 bases at V and 2 bases at J, with 4 bases between. The chain's CDR3 is CASSEAGNYGYTF. CDR3 in DNA: TGTGCCAGCAGTGAAGCAGGGAACTATGGCTACACCTTC.

The chain employs TRBV30 and TRBJ2-1, with a tentative D call TRBD2 (6 bases). Germline assignment: CDR1 GTSNPN and CDR2 SVGIG (reference sequence). The CDR3 is 13 amino acids. Trimming stripped 2 bases from V and 4 bases from J, with 9 bases between. CDR3 coding DNA: TGTGCCTGGAGTTCCGCGGGATACAATGAGCAGTTCTTC. Translation gives CAWSSAGYNEQFF.

This clone was picked up one time. The chain has TRBV6-1 and TRBJ1-4, with D tentatively TRBD1 (5 bases). The CDR3 has 15 amino acids. The V gene lost 6 bases and the J gene lost 0 bases, with 11 bases spanning the gap. Germline V gene data show CDR1 as MNHNS and CDR2 as SASEGT. CDR3 amino acids: CASSDLGATNEKLFF. In nucleotides, the CDR3 is TGTGCCAGCAGCGACCTGGGGGCAACTAATGAAAAACTGTTTTTT.

The chain links TRBV27 to TRBJ2-6; D perhaps matches TRBD2 (6 bases). Trimming cost V 5 bases and J 0 bases, with 8 bases left between them. The CDR3 runs to 15 residues. Germline loops: CDR1 MNHEY, CDR2 SMNVEV (reference sequence). CDR3 protein: CASSPGGSGANVLTF. The DNA for the CDR3 is TGTGCCAGCAGTCCCGGGGGCTCTGGGGCCAACGTCCTGACTTTC.

The V call is TRBV5-4, the J call TRBJ2-1; the match to TRBD2 covers 9 bases. This CDR3 contains 15 residues. Germline loops: CDR1 SGHNT, CDR2 YYREEE (reference sequence). Trimming removed 2 bases from V and 0 bases from J; junction bases left unmatched: 0. The CDR3 coding sequence is TGTGCCAGCAGCTTTAGCGGGAGCTCCTACAATGAGCAGTTCTTC. Translation: CASSFSGSSYNEQFF.

This clone was seen a handful of times. The gene calls are TRBV25-1 and TRBJ1-3; no reliable D call. V was shortened by 8 bases and J by 6 bases, with 20 bases between the two germline ends. The CDR3 runs 15 residues. Germline V lookup: CDR1 MGHDK, CDR2 SYGVNS. CDR3 in DNA: TGTGCCAGCCCGGGGATTCTGGGCGCATTAAACACCATATATTTT. This gives the protein CASPGILGALNTIYF.

This chain connects TRBV4-1 to TRBJ2-1, with D perhaps matching TRBD1 or TRBD2 (6 bases each). V was pared by 0 bases and J by 8 bases, with 11 bases between. This CDR3 region has 14 residues. The V gene's germline CDR1 is MGHRA and CDR2 YSYEKL. CDR3 in DNA: TGCGCCAGCAGCCAAGATTGGGGGGCCTATGAGCAGTTCTTC. Translated, it gives CASSQDWGAYEQFF.

This chain joins TRBV6-5 and TRBJ1-1; 7 bases match TRBD1. CDR1 and CDR2 (germline): MNHEY, SVGAGI. Losses at the gene ends were 5 bases for V and 0 bases for J; bases not matched to a gene: 3. The CDR3 loop spans 14 amino acids. CDR3: CASSKGALNTEAFF. The CDR3 DNA is TGTGCCAGCAGTAAGGGGGCCCTGAACACTGAAGCTTTCTTT.

The chain joins TRBV20-1 to TRBJ2-1; D not resolved. The germline V gene has CDR1 DFQATT and CDR2 SNEGSKA (reference sequence). This CDR3 region has 11 residues. Trimming took 4 bases from V and 9 from J, leaving 10 bases between them. CDR3: CSATGTLEQFF. CDR3 in DNA: TGCAGTGCTACCGGCACCCTTGAGCAGTTCTTC.

This clone is a singleton in its sample. This chain uses TRBV11-1 with TRBJ2-7; TRBD1 agrees at 7 bases. From germline, CDR1 is SGHAT and CDR2 FQDESV (reference sequence). Trimming removed 8 bases from V and 0 bases from J; junction bases left unmatched: 7. The CDR3 length is 14 residues. This CDR3 reads CASSRTGVSYEQYF. CDR3 DNA: TGTGCCAGCTCTCGGACAGGTGTCTCCTACGAGCAGTACTTC.

The sample holds a few counts of this clone. V gene TRBV6-1 combines with J gene TRBJ2-5, with D unclear. The V gene lost 5 bases and the J gene lost 2 bases, with 15 bases spanning the gap. Looked up from germline, CDR1 is MNHNS and CDR2 is SASEGT. This CDR3 is 15 amino acids long. The DNA of the CDR3 is TGTGCCAGCAGTCTCTACCTAGTTGCACAAGAGACCCAGTACTTC. This encodes CASSLYLVAQETQYF.

Worth noting for this clone: This CDR3 is also generated by other DNA sequences in the sample. The chain is built from TRBV14 and TRBJ1-5; D uncertain. Germline loops: CDR1 SGHDN, CDR2 FVKESK. V was cut by 0 bases and J by 0 bases, with 0 bases left in between. This CDR3 is built from 13 residues. The CDR3 spells CASSQDSNQPQHF. CDR3 DNA sequence: TGTGCCAGCAGCCAAGATAGCAATCAGCCCCAGCATTTT.

The rearrangement links TRBV7-8 to TRBJ1-2; 7 bases are a match to TRBD1. CDR1 is SGHVS, CDR2 FQNEAQ, per germline. The CDR3 consists of 14 residues. V shed 2 bases and J 3 bases; nucleotides not matched to a gene: 3. As DNA, the CDR3 is TGTGCCAGCAGCTTATCCAGGGGGGACTATGGCTACACCTTC. Translating it yields CASSLSRGDYGYTF.

This clone appeared a few times. The J gene is TRBJ2-2, the V gene TRBV4-2; TRBD1 agrees at 9 bases. Germline V gives CDR1 LGHNA, CDR2 YNFKEQ. This CDR3 comprises 15 residues. V was clipped by 4 bases and J by 6 bases; unmatched bases: 6. CDR3 DNA sequence: TGTGCCAGCAGCCGGGACAGGGCCAGCGCCGGGGAGCTGTTTTTT. It codes for CASSRDRASAGELFF.

This clone appeared a few times. The chain couples TRBV4-2 to TRBJ2-7; D might be TRBD1 (6 bases). The CDR3 is 18 amino acids. CDR1 and CDR2 (germline): LGHNA, YNFKEQ. The V end lost 0 bases, the J end lost 6 bases, and 24 bases lay between the germline ends. DNA of the CDR3: TGTGCCAGCAGCCAAGACGACACAGGGAATCAAGTTAGTGGCGAGCAGTACTTC. Amino acids: CASSQDDTGNQVSGEQYF.

The chain links TRBV5-1 to TRBJ1-5; D remains ambiguous. Trimming took off 10 bases at V and 5 bases at J, with 13 bases between the two ends. This CDR3 region has 12 residues. CDR1 and CDR2 (germline): SGHRS, YFSETQ. The CDR3 nucleotides are TGCGCCCCAGAAGGTGGTGATCAGCCCCAGCATTTT. This translates into CAPEGGDQPQHF.

This chain joins TRBV7-9 and TRBJ1-1; 9 nucleotides line up with TRBD1. Losses at the gene ends were 5 bases for V and 5 bases for J; bases not matched to a gene: 12. The CDR3 runs to 16 residues. Germline assignment: CDR1 SEHNR and CDR2 FQNEAQ (reference sequence). CDR3 coding DNA: TGTGCCAGCAGCCACAGGACAGGGGTGAATTGGACTGAAGCTTTCTTT. Protein sequence: CASSHRTGVNWTEAFF.

The chain couples TRBV11-2 to TRBJ1-5; D may be TRBD1 (6 bases). The CDR3 covers 15 residues. Between the trimmed V and J ends, which lost 1 base and 5 bases, there was a span of 12 bases. Germline V gives CDR1 SGHAT, CDR2 FQNNGV. The CDR3 DNA sequence: TGTGCCAGCAGCTTAGGAGGGGGGGGGTATCAGCCCCAGCATTTT. Amino acids: CASSLGGGGYQPQHF.

The chain combines TRBV2 with TRBJ1-3, with D maybe TRBD1 (5 bases). Deletions cut 6 bases from V and 3 bases from J, with 15 bases between. The germline V gene has CDR1 SNHLY and CDR2 FYNNEI. This CDR3 contains 15 residues. CDR3 bases: TGTGCCAGCAGCCAAGAAGGGGAAAGTGGAAACACCATATATTTT. This codes for CASSQEGESGNTIYF.

J is TRBJ2-2 and V is TRBV6-1; D uncertain. The CDR3 consists of 19 residues. The germline V gene encodes CDR1 MNHNS and CDR2 SASEGT. Trimming pared 3 bases from V and 0 bases from J, leaving 20 bases between. The CDR3 bases are TGTGCCAGCAGTGATGATCTCAAGCTGACTTTCCCGAACACCGGGGAGCTGTTTTTT. Amino acid sequence: CASSDDLKLTFPNTGELFF.

The chain has TRBV9 and TRBJ1-4; tentative D call: TRBD1 (6 bases). Germline V gene data show CDR1 as SGDLS and CDR2 as YYNGEE. The CDR3 is made up of 14 amino acids. V was shortened by 4 bases and J by 6 bases, with 13 bases between the two germline ends. The CDR3 DNA reads as TGTGCCAGCAGCACAGGGACGCGAGATGAAAAACTGTTTTTT. It codes for CASSTGTRDEKLFF. Full variable domain (rest looked up from reference TRBV9 and TRBJ1-4): DSGVTQTPKHLITATGQRVTLRCSPRSGDLSVYWYQQSLDQGLQFLIQYYNGEERAKGNILERFSAQQFPDLHSELNLSSLELGDSALYFCASSTGTRDEKLFFGSGTQLSVL.

The chain combines TRBV18 with TRBJ2-7; a weak D match, TRBD2 (7 bases). In germline, CDR1 is KGHSH, CDR2 LQKENI. The CDR3 covers 15 residues. V lost 2 bases to trimming and J lost 4 bases, with 15 bases between them. CDR3 region: CASSPYNREGYEQYF. The CDR3 DNA reads TGTGCCAGCTCACCATATAACAGGGAGGGGTACGAGCAGTACTTC.